One and the same sample provided the 21 T cell receptor beta chains below, sequenced in a study of Ad26.COV2.S vaccination and SARS-CoV-2 variants (dated by TCRdb to the early 2020s). Libraries were made using the immunoSEQ multiplex PCR assay. TCRdb carries this immuneACCESS record with in-frame sequences only. Its versions omit some clonotypes, under half of them owing to an unresolved V gene in the studies checked, with the rest unexplained. Across this sample there are over 110,000 clones, with about nine tenths seen only once. Together, the top ten hold 5% of the sample. Per the publication, the time point label means: individuals recovered from natural SARS-CoV-2 infection. Source: peripheral blood, taken after recovery from COVID-19. The receptors stem from a human donor who had recovered from COVID-19.

V and J are TRBV5-5 and TRBJ2-1; possible D gene TRBD2, 5 bases. There are 13 residues in the CDR3. CDR1 and CDR2 from the germline V gene are SGHKS and YYEKEE (reference sequence). The V end lost 1 base, the J end lost 8 bases, and 10 bases lay between the germline ends. The CDR3 region has the DNA TGTGCCAGCAGCTTGTCGGGGTTCGATGAGCAGTTCTTC. Translating it yields CASSLSGFDEQFF.

This clone turned up a few times. The CDR3: CASSEQGKNTEAFF. As DNA, the CDR3 is TGCGCCAGCAGCGAGCAGGGCAAAAACACTGAAGCTTTCTTT. The V call is TRBV5-1, the J call TRBJ1-1, with D possibly matching TRBD1 (5 bases). Trimming left V 4 bases short and J 2 bases short, with 12 bases between. There are 14 residues in the CDR3. CDR1 SGHRS and CDR2 YFSETQ come from the germline V gene.

The chain has TRBV19 and TRBJ2-6; TRBD1 matches 8 bases. The CDR3 is 17 residues long. V trimming: 3 bases; J trimming: 1 base; junction bases outside the gene matches: 5. CDR1 and CDR2 from the germline V gene are LNHDA and SQIVND (reference sequence). The CDR3 region has the DNA TGTGCCAGTAGTATCGGGACAGGTGCTTCTGGGGCCAACGTCCTGACTTTC. Residues: CASSIGTGASGANVLTF.

V is TRBV7-2 and J is TRBJ1-5, with 7 nucleotides matching TRBD1. Trimming took 5 bases from V and 1 from J; bases not matched to a gene: 5. The CDR3 runs 15 residues. The germline gives CDR1 SGHTA, CDR2 FQGNSA. The CDR3 nucleotides read TGTGCCAGCAGCCCCAGACAGGGAAGCAATCAGCCCCAGCATTTT. Translated: CASSPRQGSNQPQHF.

The rearrangement joins TRBV4-1 to TRBJ2-5; D may be TRBD2 (6 bases). CDR1 is MGHRA and CDR2 is YSYEKL in the germline V gene. There are 15 residues in the CDR3. V lost 0 bases and J 5 bases, leaving 13 bases between the germline ends. CDR3 sequence: CASSQDWGRGETQYF. CDR3 bases: TGCGCCAGCAGCCAAGATTGGGGACGGGGGGAGACCCAGTACTTC.

This chain joins TRBV10-3 and TRBJ2-5; D is possibly TRBD1 (5 bases). The CDR3 runs 14 residues. Deletions cut 3 bases from V and 5 bases from J, with 13 bases between. Germline CDR1 and CDR2: ENHRY and SYGVKD. The chain's CDR3 is CAISDAGRGETQYF. The CDR3 DNA reads as TGTGCCATCAGTGATGCAGGGCGTGGGGAGACCCAGTACTTC.

The chain uses TRBV20-1 and TRBJ2-2; 11 nucleotides match TRBD2. Germline V CDR1 and CDR2: DFQATT, SNEGSKA (reference sequence). There are 16 residues in the CDR3. The J segment lost 1 base and the V segment lost 3 bases, leaving 4 bases of the junction unmatched. The CDR3 DNA sequence: TGCAGTGCTAGTGACGGACTAGCGGGGAACACCGGGGAGCTGTTTTTT. It translates to CSASDGLAGNTGELFF.

The gene calls are TRBV18 and TRBJ1-1, with D unclear. From germline, CDR1 is KGHSH and CDR2 LQKENI. The ends were cut back, 1 base at V and 3 bases at J, with 3 bases in the middle. CDR3 length: 12 residues. The CDR3 DNA is TGTGCCAGCTCACCACTTTACACTGAAGCTTTCTTT. This gives the protein CASSPLYTEAFF.

J is TRBJ1-1 and V is TRBV9; 7 positions agree with TRBD1. Germline-derived CDR1 and CDR2 are SGDLS and YYNGEE. The CDR3 is 15 residues long. Losses at the gene ends were 4 bases for V and 8 bases for J; bases not matched to a gene: 14. CDR3 in DNA: TGTGCCAGCAGCATCAAGGGGGCAAACCAGGGAGAAGCTTTCTTT. It encodes CASSIKGANQGEAFF.

J is TRBJ2-7 and V is TRBV5-1; TRBD1 aligns across 10 bases. CDR3 length: 14 residues. With V trimmed by 4 bases and J by 4 bases, 5 bases remained unmatched. The germline gives CDR1 SGHRS, CDR2 YFSETQ. The CDR3 sequence: CASSARDRGYEQYF. As DNA, the CDR3 is TGCGCCAGCAGCGCCCGGGACAGGGGTTACGAGCAGTACTTC.

The rearrangement links TRBV5-6 to TRBJ2-1, with D possibly matching TRBD1 (6 bases). CDR1 and CDR2 from the germline V gene are SGHDT and YYEEEE. V was clipped by 2 bases and J by 1 base, with 10 bases between them. CDR3 length: 15 residues. The CDR3 coding sequence is TGTGCCAGCAGCTTACAGGGTAAATCCTACAATGAGCAGTTCTTC. It translates to CASSLQGKSYNEQFF.

The chain has TRBV28 and TRBJ1-5; 8 positions match TRBD1. Per germline, CDR1 MDHEN and CDR2 SYDVKM. The CDR3 sequence is 15 residues long. The trim removed 5 bases at V and 6 bases at J, leaving 9 bases unmatched. DNA of the CDR3: TGTGCCAGCAGTCCAGACAGGGGAATTGGTCAGCCCCAGCATTTT. The encoded protein is CASSPDRGIGQPQHF.

The J gene is TRBJ2-2, the V gene TRBV4-3; a possible D gene is TRBD2 (5 bases). This CDR3 comprises 13 residues. Germline CDR1 reads LGHNA; CDR2 reads YSLEER. Trimming removed 0 bases from V and 7 bases from J, with 6 bases in between. The CDR3 DNA reads as TGCGCCAGCAGCCAAGATGGGAGCGGGGAGCTGTTTTTT. Protein sequence: CASSQDGSGELFF.

This clone was seen only once. The missing conserved phenylalanine or tryptophan at the end of this CDR3 makes a read error likely. The DNA is omitted, as the CDR3 cannot be located on it reliably, and the CDR3 follows TCRdb's listing. CDR3 sequence reads: CGDLAGPDGA. This chain uses TRBV27 with TRBJ1-2. Germline loops: CDR1 MNHEY, CDR2 SMNVEV (reference sequence). The CDR3 is 10 residues long, ends included.

This chain connects TRBV7-9 to TRBJ2-1; D call uncertain. Deletions cut 1 base from V and 5 bases from J, with 6 bases between. Germline CDR1 is SEHNR and CDR2 is FQNEAQ (reference sequence). The CDR3 covers 13 residues. The CDR3 loop reads CASSLDSHNEQFF. CDR3 DNA sequence: TGTGCCAGCAGCTTAGACAGTCACAATGAGCAGTTCTTC.

The V and J genes are TRBV6-1 and TRBJ2-7; D possibly corresponds to TRBD1 (5 bases). Looked up from germline, CDR1 is MNHNS and CDR2 is SASEGT. The length of the CDR3 is 16 residues. The V end lost 2 bases, the J end lost 2 bases, and 16 bases lay between the germline ends. The chain's CDR3 is CASSEYPGNKPYEQYF. As DNA, the CDR3 is TGTGCCAGCAGTGAATACCCAGGGAATAAACCCTACGAGCAGTACTTC.

This chain uses TRBV24-1 with TRBJ1-5; TRBD1 agrees at 7 bases. This CDR3 is 13 amino acids long. Germline V gives CDR1 KGHDR, CDR2 SFDVKD. J lost 3 bases, V lost 9 bases, and 4 bases had no gene match. Written as DNA, the CDR3 is TGTGCCACCGCACAGGGGAACAATCAGCCCCAGCATTTT. Translation gives CATAQGNNQPQHF.

This chain links TRBV19 with TRBJ1-4; D not resolved. CDR3 length equals 15 residues. Between the trimmed V and J ends, which lost 3 bases and 8 bases, there was a span of 16 bases. The germline V gene has CDR1 LNHDA and CDR2 SQIVND (reference sequence). DNA for the CDR3: TGTGCCAGTAGTATGAGTGCCACAGAGGTGGAAAAACTGTTTTTT. Its protein product is CASSMSATEVEKLFF.

The rearrangement uses TRBV7-9 and TRBJ1-2; 9 bases are a match to TRBD1. Unmatched junction bases numbered 11, after V lost 11 bases and J lost 7 bases. This CDR3 is 13 amino acids long. Germline V gene data show CDR1 as SEHNR and CDR2 as FQNEAQ (reference sequence). The CDR3 loop reads CAAGGTGRTGYTF. The CDR3 region has the DNA TGTGCCGCCGGTGGGACAGGGAGGACTGGCTACACCTTC.

This chain uses TRBV20-1 with TRBJ2-5; D is unclear. Trimming pared 3 bases from V and 4 bases from J, leaving 12 bases between. The CDR3 is made up of 13 amino acids. CDR1 is DFQATT, CDR2 SNEGSKA, per germline (reference sequence). CDR3 coding DNA: TGCAGTGCTAGTGGGTTCCCTCTAGAGACCCAGTACTTC. This codes for CSASGFPLETQYF.

The chain combines TRBV19 with TRBJ1-1; D not resolved. V was cut by 1 base and J by 3 bases, with 9 bases left in between. This CDR3 region has 14 residues. The V gene's germline CDR1 is LNHDA and CDR2 SQIVND (reference sequence). The CDR3 bases are TGTGCCAGTAGTATAGGTTACAGTTACACTGAAGCTTTCTTT. As protein: CASSIGYSYTEAFF.